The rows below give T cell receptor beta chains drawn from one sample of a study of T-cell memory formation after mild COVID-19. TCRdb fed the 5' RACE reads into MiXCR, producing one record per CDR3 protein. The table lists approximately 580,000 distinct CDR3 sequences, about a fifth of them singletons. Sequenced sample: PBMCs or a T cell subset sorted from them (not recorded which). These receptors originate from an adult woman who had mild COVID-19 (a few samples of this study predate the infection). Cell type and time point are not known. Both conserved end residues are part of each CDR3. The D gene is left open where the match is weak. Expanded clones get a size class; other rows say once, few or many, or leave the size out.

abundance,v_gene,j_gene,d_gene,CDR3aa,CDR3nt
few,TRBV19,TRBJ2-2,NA,CASTRGALNTGELFF,TGTGCCAGTACAAGGGGGGCTCTGAACACCGGGGAGCTGTTTTTT
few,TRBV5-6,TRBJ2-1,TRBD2,CASSSGGQVYNEQFF,TGTGCCAGCAGCTCGGGGGGGCAGGTCTACAATGAGCAGTTCTTC
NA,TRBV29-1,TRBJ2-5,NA,CSVEGAEVGETQYF,TGCAGCGTTGAGGGGGCAGAGGTTGGGGAGACCCAGTACTTC
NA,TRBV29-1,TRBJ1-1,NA,CSATDRPWDTEAFF,TGCAGCGCCACAGACAGACCCTGGGACACTGAAGCTTTCTTT
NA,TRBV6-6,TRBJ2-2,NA,CASINQGYTGELFF,TGTGCCAGCATTAATCAGGGGTACACCGGGGAGCTGTTTTTT
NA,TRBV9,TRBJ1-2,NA,CASSVSSDSDYGYTF,TGTGCCAGCAGCGTATCTTCGGACTCTGACTATGGCTACACCTTC
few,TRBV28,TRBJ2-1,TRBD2,CASTAAGGGYEQFF,TGTGCCAGCACCGCAGCGGGAGGTGGCTATGAGCAGTTCTTC
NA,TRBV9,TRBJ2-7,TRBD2,CASSVSSGTATYEQYF,TGTGCCAGCAGCGTATCTAGCGGGACCGCGACCTACGAGCAGTACTTC
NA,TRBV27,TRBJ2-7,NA,CASSTKGGYYEQYF,TGTGCCAGCAGTACCAAGGGGGGCTACTACGAGCAGTACTTC
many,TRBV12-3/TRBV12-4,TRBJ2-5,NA,CASSFGHGGETQYF,TGTGCCAGCAGTTTTGGACACGGCGGAGAGACCCAGTACTTC
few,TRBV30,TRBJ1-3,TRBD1,CAWSLGQGRSIYF,TGTGCCTGGAGTCTAGGACAGGGAAGGTCCATATATTTT
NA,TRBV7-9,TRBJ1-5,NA,CASSPGYNQPQHF,TGTGCCAGCAGCCCGGGGTACAATCAGCCCCAGCATTTT
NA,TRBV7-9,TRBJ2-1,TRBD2,CASSPPTSGLWDEQFF,TGTGCCAGCAGCCCTCCTACTAGCGGGTTGTGGGATGAGCAGTTCTTC
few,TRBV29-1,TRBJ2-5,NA,CSVRTASKTQYF,TGCAGCGTTCGGACAGCCTCCAAGACCCAGTACTTC
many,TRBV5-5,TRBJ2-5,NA,CASSLDRGLETQYF,TGTGCCAGCAGCTTGGATCGGGGCCTTGAGACCCAGTACTTC
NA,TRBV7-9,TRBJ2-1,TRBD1,CASSSGGNYNEQFF,TGTGCCAGCAGCTCAGGGGGAAATTACAATGAGCAGTTCTTC
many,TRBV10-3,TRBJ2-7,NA,CAISARTYEQYF,TGTGCCATCAGTGCGCGCACCTACGAGCAGTACTTC
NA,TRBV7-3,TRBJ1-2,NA,CASSPDRRSCYGYTF,TGTGCCAGCAGCCCCGACAGACGTTCATGCTATGGCTACACCTTC
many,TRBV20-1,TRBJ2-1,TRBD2,CSASSGGNYNEQFF,TGCAGTGCTTCCAGCGGGGGTAACTACAATGAGCAGTTCTTC
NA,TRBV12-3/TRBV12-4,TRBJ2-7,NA,CASSTVSREQYF,TGTGCCAGCAGTACCGTTAGCCGGGAGCAGTACTTC
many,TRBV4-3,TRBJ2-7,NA,CASSVRDGSYEQYF,TGCGCCAGCAGCGTCCGGGACGGATCCTACGAGCAGTACTTC
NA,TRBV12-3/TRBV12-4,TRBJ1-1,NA,CASSSRGLLMNTEAFF,TGTGCCAGCAGTTCCAGGGGCCTACTGATGAACACTGAAGCTTTCTTT
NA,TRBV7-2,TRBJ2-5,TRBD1,CASSPPDRVGPQYF,TGTGCCAGCAGCCCCCCCGACAGGGTAGGACCCCAGTACTTC
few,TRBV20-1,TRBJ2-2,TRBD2,CSARGLAGGLTGELFF,TGCAGTGCTAGAGGACTAGCGGGAGGACTCACCGGGGAGCTGTTTTTT
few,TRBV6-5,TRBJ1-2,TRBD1,CASSYSNRGQNYGYTF,TGTGCCAGCAGTTACTCAAACAGGGGGCAGAACTATGGCTACACCTTC
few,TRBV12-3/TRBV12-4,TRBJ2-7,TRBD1,CASSPLELTGKEDEQYF,TGTGCCAGCAGTCCCCTGGAACTGACAGGGAAAGAGGACGAGCAGTACTTC
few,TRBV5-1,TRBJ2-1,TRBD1,CASSSRPGTGYSSYNEQFF,TGCGCCAGCAGCTCCCGCCCCGGGACAGGGTATTCGAGCTACAATGAGCAGTTCTTC
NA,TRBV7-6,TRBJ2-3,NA,CASNLGTVGDTQYF,TGTGCCAGCAACTTAGGTACAGTTGGAGATACGCAGTATTTT
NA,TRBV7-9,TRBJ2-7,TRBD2,CASSPNSGSSYEQYF,TGTGCCAGCAGCCCCAATAGCGGGAGCTCCTACGAGCAGTACTTC
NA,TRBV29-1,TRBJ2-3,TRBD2,CSVGMVPGTSGITDTQYF,TGCAGCGTTGGGATGGTACCCGGGACTAGCGGGATCACAGATACGCAGTATTTT
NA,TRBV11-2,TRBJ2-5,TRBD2,CASSSERDYHPWETQYF,TGTGCCAGCAGCTCAGAGAGGGACTACCATCCTTGGGAGACCCAGTACTTC
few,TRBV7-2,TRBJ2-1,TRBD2,CASSPGGTYNEQFF,TGTGCCAGCAGCCCCGGGGGGACCTACAATGAGCAGTTCTTC
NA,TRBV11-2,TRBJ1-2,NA,CASSLQGQIGDYGYTF,TGTGCCAGCAGCCTACAAGGACAGATCGGGGACTATGGCTACACCTTC
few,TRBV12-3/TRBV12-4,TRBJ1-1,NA,CASTLRGLSEAFF,TGTGCCAGCACCCTAAGGGGGTTAAGTGAAGCTTTCTTT
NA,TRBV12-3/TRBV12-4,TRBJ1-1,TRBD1,CASSRRGLGYTEAFF,TGTGCCAGCAGCCGCAGGGGGCTAGGATACACTGAAGCTTTCTTT
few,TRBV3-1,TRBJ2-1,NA,CASSFYSGLSYNEQFF,TGTGCCAGCAGCTTTTACAGCGGTCTTTCCTACAATGAGCAGTTCTTC
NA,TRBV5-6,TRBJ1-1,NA,CASTLGRGRSTEAFF,TGTGCCAGCACCCTGGGGCGGGGGAGGAGCACTGAAGCTTTCTTT
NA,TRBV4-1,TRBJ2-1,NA,CASSQEKGSGDRWYNEQFF,TGCGCCAGCAGCCAGGAAAAAGGGAGCGGGGACAGGTGGTACAATGAGCAGTTCTTC
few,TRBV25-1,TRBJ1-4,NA,CASSEGGGTNEKLFF,TGTGCCAGCAGTGAGGGGGGTGGAACTAATGAAAAACTGTTTTTT
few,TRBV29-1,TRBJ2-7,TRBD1,CSVERGQGDYEQYF,TGCAGCGTTGAAAGGGGACAGGGCGACTACGAGCAGTACTTC
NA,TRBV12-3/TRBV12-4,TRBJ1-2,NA,CASSLGVGCTF,TGTGCCAGCAGTTTGGGGGTAGGATGCACCTTC
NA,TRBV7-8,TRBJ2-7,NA,CASRDRDNWYEQYF,TGTGCCAGCAGGGACCGGGACAATTGGTACGAGCAGTACTTC
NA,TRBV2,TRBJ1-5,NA,CASGPQLNQPQHF,TGTGCCAGCGGCCCGCAGCTCAATCAGCCCCAGCATTTT
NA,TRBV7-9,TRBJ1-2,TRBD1,CASSPDSGQARNYGYTF,TGTGCCAGCAGCCCAGACTCCGGACAGGCGCGCAACTATGGCTACACCTTC
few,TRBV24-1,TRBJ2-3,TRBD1,CATIRTGECGDTQYF,TGTGCCACCATAAGAACAGGGGAGTGTGGAGATACGCAGTATTTT
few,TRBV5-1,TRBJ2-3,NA,CASSLASRQGTDTQYF,TGCGCCAGCAGCTTGGCCAGTCGACAAGGCACAGATACGCAGTATTTT
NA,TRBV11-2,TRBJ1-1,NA,CASSLDRAGEAFF,TGTGCCAGCAGCTTAGATAGGGCTGGAGAAGCTTTCTTT
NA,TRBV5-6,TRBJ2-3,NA,CASSAYLARDTDTQYF,TGTGCCAGCAGCGCATACCTAGCGAGGGACACAGATACGCAGTATTTT
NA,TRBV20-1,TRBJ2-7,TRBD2,CSAPGTSGTYEQYF,TGCAGTGCGCCCGGGACTAGCGGAACCTACGAGCAGTACTTC
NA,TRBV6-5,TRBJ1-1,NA,CASSYPGAVTEAFF,TGTGCCAGCAGTTACCCCGGGGCAGTTACTGAAGCTTTCTTT
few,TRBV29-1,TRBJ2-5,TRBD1,CSPCPATGVAQETQYF,TGCAGCCCGTGCCCGGCCACAGGGGTGGCCCAAGAGACCCAGTACTTC
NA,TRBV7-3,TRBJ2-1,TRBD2,CASSLLSGRAPYNEQFF,TGTGCCAGCAGCTTGCTTAGCGGGAGGGCCCCCTACAATGAGCAGTTCTTC
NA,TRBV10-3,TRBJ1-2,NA,CAISERGTYGYTF,TGTGCCATCAGTGAAAGGGGGACCTATGGCTACACCTTC